A single sample gave rise to the 14 T cell receptor beta chains below, sequenced in a study of identical twins. TCRdb analysed the 5' RACE reads with MiXCR anew, one entry per CDR3 protein. The sample includes about 920,000 distinct CDR3 sequences, approximately 13% of them seen just once. These data were also reused for a study on yellow fever vaccine responses in identical twins.

The sample taken for sequencing was PBMCs. The receptors derive from a woman between 18 and 29 years old in good health.

The CDR3 here is CATSDSRLVLSEQFF. CDR3 nucleotide sequence: TGTGCCACCAGTGATAGTCGACTAGTTTTAAGTGAGCAGTTCTTC. J is TRBJ2-1 and V is TRBV24-1, with D possibly matching TRBD2 (6 bases). In germline, CDR1 is KGHDR, CDR2 SFDVKD. V was cut by 3 bases and J by 9 bases, with 17 bases left in between. The CDR3 consists of 15 residues.

The rearrangement joins TRBV2 to TRBJ2-1, with 7 bases matching TRBD1. This CDR3 spans 15 amino acids. The junction had 6 bases not matched to a gene; V was cut back by 5 bases and J by 2 bases. Germline-derived CDR1 and CDR2 are SNHLY and FYNNEI. Here the CDR3 reads CASSRDSPTYNEQFF. CDR3 bases: TGTGCCAGCAGTAGGGACAGCCCTACCTACAATGAGCAGTTCTTC.

Many counts were recorded for this clonotype. The chain is built from TRBV29-1 and TRBJ2-3; a weak D match, TRBD2 (6 bases). The CDR3 runs to 15 residues. Germline CDR1 and CDR2: SQVTM and ANQGSEA. V lost 8 bases to trimming and J lost 2 bases, with 20 bases between them. The CDR3 protein is CSPQEGRTFTDTQYF. In nucleotides, the CDR3 is TGCAGCCCCCAGGAGGGTCGGACCTTCACAGATACGCAGTATTTT.

This clonotype was detected a few times. The rearrangement uses TRBV5-1 and TRBJ2-7, with TRBD1 matching 10 bases. Germline CDR1 is SGHRS and CDR2 is YFSETQ. V shed 2 bases, J shed 3 bases, and the junction held 5 bases outside the gene matches. This CDR3 spans 15 amino acids. The CDR3 bases are TGCGCCAGCAGCTTAACAGGGGACAGGGGCTACGAGCAGTACTTC. Translated, it gives CASSLTGDRGYEQYF.

Only a few counts were recorded for this clonotype. CDR3 loop: CASSLVSQLNSEAFF. The CDR3 bases are TGTGCCAGCAGCTTAGTCTCACAGTTAAACTCTGAAGCTTTCTTT. The gene calls are TRBV7-2 and TRBJ1-1; D call uncertain. This CDR3 spans 15 amino acids. The V end was cut by 1 base, the J end by 6 bases, with 15 bases between. Germline lookup yields CDR1 SGHTA and CDR2 FQGNSA. The variable domain in full, with the rest retrieved from reference TRBV7-2 and TRBJ1-1, is GAGVSQSPSNKVTEKGKDVELRCDPISGHTALYWYRQSLGQGLEFLIYFQGNSAPDKSGLPSDRFSAERTGGSVSTLTIQRTQQEDSAVYLCASSLVSQLNSEAFFGQGTRLTVV.

This clonotype appeared once. CDR3: CASSEALWTSGIIYNEQFF. The DNA of the CDR3 is TGTGCCAGCAGTGAAGCGCTGTGGACTAGCGGGATTATTTACAATGAGCAGTTCTTC. The chain uses TRBV2 and TRBJ2-1; 12 bases are a match to TRBD2. The CDR3 totals 19 residues. Losses at the gene ends were 0 bases for V and 4 bases for J; bases not matched to a gene: 10. Germline V gene data show CDR1 as SNHLY and CDR2 as FYNNEI. Supplemented by reference TRBV2 and TRBJ2-1, the full variable domain reads EPEVTQTPSHQVTQMGQEVILRCVPISNHLYFYWYRQILGQKVEFLVSFYNNEISEKSEIFDDQFSVERPDGSNFTLKIRSTKLEDSAMYFCASSEALWTSGIIYNEQFFGPGTRLTVL.

This clonotype was counted between two and nine times. This chain joins TRBV12-3 or TRBV12-4 and TRBJ2-1; TRBD2 matches at 8 bases. V shed 5 bases, J shed 6 bases, and the junction held 15 bases outside the gene matches. CDR3 length equals 17 residues. CDR3 loop: CASSLPTSGRGANEQFF. The CDR3 bases are TGTGCCAGCAGTCTTCCGACCAGCGGGAGAGGGGCCAATGAGCAGTTCTTC.

The rearrangement joins TRBV6-1 to TRBJ1-5; no firm D call. Between the trimmed V and J ends, which lost 7 bases and 0 bases, there was a span of 13 bases. The germline V gene has CDR1 MNHNS and CDR2 SASEGT. CDR3 length: 15 amino acids. CDR3 sequence (DNA): TGTGCCAGCATAGGCCAGACCGTTAGCAATCAGCCCCAGCATTTT. Translation: CASIGQTVSNQPQHF.

The table lists this clonotype with many counts. V gene TRBV10-2 combines with J gene TRBJ1-5, with a weak D call TRBD1 (6 bases). CDR1 and CDR2 (germline): WSHSY, SAAADI. With 3 bases removed from V and 6 bases from J, the gap between germline ends came to 9 bases. The CDR3 is 13 residues long. CDR3 protein: CASSEQGGQPQHF. The CDR3 bases are TGCGCCAGCAGTGAACAGGGCGGTCAGCCCCAGCATTTT.

The V call is TRBV3-1, the J call TRBJ2-7; D remains ambiguous. The germline gives CDR1 LGHDT, CDR2 YNNKEL (reference sequence). V lost 0 bases, J lost 4 bases, and 19 bases lay in between. The CDR3 has 17 residues. CDR3: CASSQDLSSSLFYEQYF. CDR3 DNA sequence: TGTGCCAGCAGCCAAGATCTTAGTAGCAGTCTCTTTTACGAGCAGTACTTC.

Worth noting for this clonotype: This may arise from a read error, as a much more abundant clone is one base away. The rearrangement uses TRBV12-3 or TRBV12-4 and TRBJ2-1, with D possibly being TRBD1 or TRBD2 (5 bases each). With 0 bases removed from V and 0 bases from J, the gap between germline ends came to 12 bases. The CDR3 spans 17 residues. The CDR3 spells CASSLARGSSSYNEQFF. CDR3 bases: TGTGCCAGCAGTTTAGCACGGGGCAGTAGCTCCTACAATGAGCAGTTCTTC.

In this sample, this clonotype turned up a few times. V usage is TRBV12-3 or TRBV12-4 and J usage is TRBJ1-6; 9 nucleotides agree with TRBD1. The CDR3 is made up of 16 amino acids. V lost 5 bases and J lost 10; bases outside the gene matches: 12. In DNA form, the CDR3 reads TGTGCCAGCAGTAAACCGCCGGGACAGGGAGGCTCACCCCTCCACTTT. Protein sequence: CASSKPPGQGGSPLHF.

The chain uses TRBV4-1 and TRBJ2-7; a weak D match, TRBD1 (6 bases). V dropped 1 base and J dropped 4 bases, with 14 bases sitting between them. The V gene's germline CDR1 is MGHRA and CDR2 YSYEKL. CDR3 size: 15 residues. The CDR3 DNA follows: TGCGCCAGCAGCCAAGTTGGGGGCCCACTTTACGAGCAGTACGTC. The encoded protein is CASSQVGGPLYEQYV.

The chain joins TRBV3-1 to TRBJ2-3, with TRBD2 as a possible D gene (6 bases). Trimming stripped 0 bases from V and 2 bases from J, with 12 bases between. CDR1 is LGHDT, CDR2 YNNKEL, per germline (reference sequence). CDR3 length equals 16 residues. The DNA of the CDR3 is TGTGCCAGCAGCCAAGAACTAGCTCCCCTCACAGATACGCAGTATTTT. Encoded protein: CASSQELAPLTDTQYF.